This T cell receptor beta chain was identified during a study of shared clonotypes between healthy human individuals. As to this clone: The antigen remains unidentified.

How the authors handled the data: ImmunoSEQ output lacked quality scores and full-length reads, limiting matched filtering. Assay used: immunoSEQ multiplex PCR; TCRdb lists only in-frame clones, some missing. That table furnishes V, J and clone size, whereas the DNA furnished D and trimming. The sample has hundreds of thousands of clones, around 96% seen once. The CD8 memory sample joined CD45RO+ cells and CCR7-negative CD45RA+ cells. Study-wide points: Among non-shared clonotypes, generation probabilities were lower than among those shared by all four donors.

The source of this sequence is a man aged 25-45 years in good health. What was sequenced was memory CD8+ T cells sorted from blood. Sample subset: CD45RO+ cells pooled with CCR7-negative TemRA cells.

The CDR3 DNA follows: TGCGCCAGCAGCGTAACAGGGGGCCTAAGAGAAAAACTGTTTTTT. Translated: CASSVTGGLREKLFF. The J gene is TRBJ1-4, the V gene TRBV5-1, with 9 bases lining up with TRBD1. The V segment lost 4 bases and the J segment 8 bases; nucleotides outside the gene matches: 9. The CDR3 runs 15 residues. Germline CDR1 SGHRS, CDR2 YFSETQ.